This is a list of T cell receptor beta chains from one sample in a study of CD8 T cells in ankylosing spondylitis. TCRdb re-called the 5' RACE reads through MiXCR, storing one row per CDR3 protein. This table holds around 40,000 distinct CDR3 sequences, 2.7% found once. The material sequenced was blood, either unsorted or a sorted T cell fraction (not recorded which). These TCRs come from a male donor with ankylosing spondylitis or in good health (not recorded which). Both conserved end residues are part of each CDR3. The D gene is left open where the match is weak. Clone size is stated in some rows and not others, as once, few, many or a class when expanded.

>TRBV9|TRBJ2-3|-|many
TGTGCCAGCACCAACGGACTTCACACAGATACGCAGTATTTT
CASTNGLHTDTQYF
>TRBV9|TRBJ1-4|-|-
TGTGCCAGCAGCACGCGACTTGGGGCTAATGAAAAACTGTTTTTT
CASSTRLGANEKLFF
>TRBV9|TRBJ2-5|TRBD2|many
TGTGCCAGCAGCGCGCCTGGGGGAGGGGACGAGACCCAGTACTTC
CASSAPGGGDETQYF
>TRBV9|TRBJ2-5|TRBD1|many
TGTGCCAGCAGCCCAGGGGGGACCCAGTACTTC
CASSPGGTQYF
>TRBV9|TRBJ1-5|-|many
TGTGCCAGCAGCGTAGGGGGGTCTAGCAATCAGCCCCAGCATTTT
CASSVGGSSNQPQHF
>TRBV9|TRBJ1-6|-|many
TGTGCCAGCAGCGTTTCCCCCTCGGACAGATTCTCCTATAATTCACCCCTCCACTTT
CASSVSPSDRFSYNSPLHF
>TRBV9|TRBJ2-5|-|many
TGTGCCAGCAGCGTAAGAGGGAAAGAGACCCAGTACTTC
CASSVRGKETQYF
>TRBV9|TRBJ2-7|-|many
TGTGCCAGCAGCGCCGACGGGGGATCCTACGAGCAGTACTTC
CASSADGGSYEQYF
>TRBV9|TRBJ2-1|TRBD2|many
TGTGCCAGCGGCCCGGGACTAGGGGCTTACAATGAGCAGTTCTTC
CASGPGLGAYNEQFF
>TRBV9|TRBJ2-1|-|many
TGTGCCAGCAGCGTTCTAGGCCTGGGGGGCGATGAGCAGTTCTTC
CASSVLGLGGDEQFF
>TRBV9|TRBJ2-5|-|-
TGTGCCAGCAGCGCCGGCCGGGGAGAGACCCAGTACTTC
CASSAGRGETQYF
>TRBV9|TRBJ2-5|TRBD2|few
TGTGCCAGCAGCCTTAGCGGGAGAGTTGAGACCCAGTACTTC
CASSLSGRVETQYF